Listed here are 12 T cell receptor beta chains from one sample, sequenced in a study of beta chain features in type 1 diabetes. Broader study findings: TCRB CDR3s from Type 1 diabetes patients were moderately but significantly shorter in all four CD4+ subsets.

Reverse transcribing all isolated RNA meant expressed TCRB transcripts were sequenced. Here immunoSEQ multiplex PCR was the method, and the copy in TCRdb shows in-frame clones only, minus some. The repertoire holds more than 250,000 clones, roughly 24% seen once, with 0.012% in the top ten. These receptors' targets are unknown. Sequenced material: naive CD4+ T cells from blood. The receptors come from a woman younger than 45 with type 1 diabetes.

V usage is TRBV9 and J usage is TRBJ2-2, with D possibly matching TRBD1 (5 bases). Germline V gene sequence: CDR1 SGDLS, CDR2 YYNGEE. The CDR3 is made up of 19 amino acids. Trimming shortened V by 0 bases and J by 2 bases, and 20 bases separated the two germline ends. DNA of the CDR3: TGTGCCAGCAGCGTAGTGGATTGGGGCCAGTCGAAAAACACCGGGGAGCTGTTTTTT. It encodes CASSVVDWGQSKNTGELFF.

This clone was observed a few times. The CDR3 reads CSVELGEGPYEQYF. As DNA, the CDR3 is TGCAGCGTTGAATTAGGGGAGGGCCCCTACGAGCAGTACTTC. The chain is built from TRBV29-1 and TRBJ2-7, with 7 bases that match TRBD2. The CDR3 has 14 residues. Germline loops: CDR1 SQVTM, CDR2 ANQGSEA. The V segment lost 2 bases and the J segment 2 bases; nucleotides outside the gene matches: 6.

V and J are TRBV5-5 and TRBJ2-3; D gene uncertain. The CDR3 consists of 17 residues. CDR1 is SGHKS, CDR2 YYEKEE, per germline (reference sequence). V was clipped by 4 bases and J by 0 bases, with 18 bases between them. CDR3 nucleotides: TGTGCCAGCAGCCCCTCAACAAGTCTCCTGAGCACAGATACGCAGTATTTT. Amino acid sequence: CASSPSTSLLSTDTQYF.

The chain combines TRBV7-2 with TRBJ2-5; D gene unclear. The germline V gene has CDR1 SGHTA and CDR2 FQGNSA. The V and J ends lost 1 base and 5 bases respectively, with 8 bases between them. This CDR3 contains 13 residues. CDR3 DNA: TGTGCCAGCAGCTTAGTCTATTCCGAGACCCAGTACTTC. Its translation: CASSLVYSETQYF.

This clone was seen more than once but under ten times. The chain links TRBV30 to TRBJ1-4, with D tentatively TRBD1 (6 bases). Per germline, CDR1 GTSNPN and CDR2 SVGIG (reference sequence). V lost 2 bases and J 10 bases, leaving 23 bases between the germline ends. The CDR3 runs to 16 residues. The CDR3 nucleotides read TGTGCCTGGAGTTCCCAACGGGGGGCTTCCTATGGAAAACTGTTTTTT. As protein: CAWSSQRGASYGKLFF.

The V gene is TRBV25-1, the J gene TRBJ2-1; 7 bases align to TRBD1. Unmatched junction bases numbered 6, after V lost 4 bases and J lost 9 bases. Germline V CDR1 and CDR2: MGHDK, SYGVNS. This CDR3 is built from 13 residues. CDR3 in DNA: TGTGCCAGCAGTGTTGACAGGGCAGGTGAGCAGTTCTTC. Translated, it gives CASSVDRAGEQFF.

The DNA for the CDR3 is TGTGCCAGCTCACCGAATCCTACAGGGAACTCTGGAAACACCATATATTTT. Its translation: CASSPNPTGNSGNTIYF. The chain joins TRBV18 to TRBJ1-3; maybe TRBD1 (6 bases). In germline, CDR1 is KGHSH, CDR2 LQKENI. The CDR3 runs 17 residues. The V and J ends lost 3 bases and 0 bases respectively, with 15 bases between them.

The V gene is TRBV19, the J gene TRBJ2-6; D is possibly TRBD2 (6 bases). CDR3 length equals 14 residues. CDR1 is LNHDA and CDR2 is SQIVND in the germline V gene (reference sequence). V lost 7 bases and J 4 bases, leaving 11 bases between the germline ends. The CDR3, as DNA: TGTGCCAGTATGGAGGGCTCGGGGGCCAACGTCCTGACTTTC. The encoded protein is CASMEGSGANVLTF.

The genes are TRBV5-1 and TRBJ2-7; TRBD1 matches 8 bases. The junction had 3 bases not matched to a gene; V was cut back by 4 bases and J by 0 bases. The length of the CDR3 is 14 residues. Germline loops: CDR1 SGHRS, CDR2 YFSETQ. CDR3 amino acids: CASSHGQGSYEQYF. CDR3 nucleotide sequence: TGCGCCAGCAGCCATGGACAGGGCTCCTACGAGCAGTACTTC.

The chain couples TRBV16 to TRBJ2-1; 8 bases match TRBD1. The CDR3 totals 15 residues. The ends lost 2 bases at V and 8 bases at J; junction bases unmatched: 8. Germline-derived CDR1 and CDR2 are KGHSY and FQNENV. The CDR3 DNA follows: TGTGCCAGCAGCCAAACGACAGGGGTCTTCCATGAGCAGTTCTTC. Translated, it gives CASSQTTGVFHEQFF.

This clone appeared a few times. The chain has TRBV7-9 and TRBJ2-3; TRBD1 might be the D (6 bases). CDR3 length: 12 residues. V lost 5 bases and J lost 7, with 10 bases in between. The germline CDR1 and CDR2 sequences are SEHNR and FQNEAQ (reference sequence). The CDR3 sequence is CASSADRYTQYF. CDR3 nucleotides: TGTGCCAGCAGCGCGGACAGATATACGCAGTATTTT.

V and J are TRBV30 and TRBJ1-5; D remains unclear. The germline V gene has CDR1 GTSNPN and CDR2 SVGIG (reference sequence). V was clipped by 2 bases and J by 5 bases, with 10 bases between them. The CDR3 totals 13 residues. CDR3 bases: TGTGCCTGGAGTCAGGCAGATTATCAGCCCCAGCATTTT. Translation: CAWSQADYQPQHF.